The 19 T cell receptor beta chains below were found in one sample sequenced in a study of T-cell reconstitution after alpha-beta-depleted transplantation in children. As it was prepared, the TCRbeta library received unique molecular identifiers. TCRdb redid the calling of the PCR reads with MiXCR, one entry per CDR3 protein. The table has roughly 200,000 distinct CDR3 sequences, around 7% seen once. The sequenced sample was PBMCs from the stem cell graft donor, obtained from the stem cell graft. Receptors originate from a human donor who donated a stem cell graft to a child with Wiskott-Aldrich syndrome.

This clonotype was seen many times. This rearrangement joins TRBV6-5 to TRBJ2-2; TRBD2 might be the D (5 bases). The germline V gene has CDR1 MNHEY and CDR2 SVGAGI. Trimming removed 4 bases from V and 7 bases from J, with 19 bases in between. CDR3 length: 16 residues. CDR3 protein: CASSSGVSLGNGELFF. Written as DNA, the CDR3 is TGTGCCAGCAGTTCCGGGGTATCGCTTGGCAACGGGGAGCTGTTTTTT.

The chain has TRBV15 and TRBJ2-1, with a weak D call TRBD2 (7 bases). The V end lost 3 bases, the J end lost 6 bases, and 15 bases lay between the germline ends. This CDR3 has 15 amino acids. Germline lookup yields CDR1 LNHNV and CDR2 YYDKDF (reference sequence). The CDR3 loop is CATSRRGLGSNEQFF. In nucleotides, the CDR3 is TGTGCCACCAGCAGGCGGGGGCTAGGAAGCAATGAGCAGTTCTTC.

This clonotype was found many times. This chain connects TRBV28 to TRBJ2-7; 9 bases are a match to TRBD1. The CDR3 consists of 15 residues. Trimming at V came to 5 bases and at J to 3 bases, leaving 8 bases not matched to a gene. Germline CDR1 reads MDHEN; CDR2 reads SYDVKM. CDR3 DNA: TGTGCCAGCAGTAACCGGGACAGGGTCATCTACGAGCAGTACTTC. This translates into CASSNRDRVIYEQYF.

In this sample, this clonotype turned up many times. This rearrangement joins TRBV12-3 or TRBV12-4 to TRBJ2-7; D is possibly TRBD1 (6 bases). CDR3 length: 13 residues. Between the trimmed V and J ends, which lost 6 bases and 0 bases, there was a span of 9 bases. The CDR3 sequence is CASRRDNSYEQYF. The CDR3 nucleotides are TGTGCCAGCAGAAGGGACAACTCCTACGAGCAGTACTTC.

In its sample, this clonotype was seen many times. The rearrangement uses TRBV10-1 and TRBJ2-1, with 14 bases identical to TRBD2. V shed 9 bases, J shed 6 bases, and the junction held 4 bases outside the gene matches. CDR1 and CDR2 from the germline V gene are WNHNN and SYGVQD (reference sequence). CDR3 length equals 14 residues. The CDR3 DNA is TGCGCCAGGGGACTAGCGGGAGAAGGCAATGAGCAGTTCTTC. It is translated as CARGLAGEGNEQFF.

This clonotype was seen many times. The CDR3 nucleotides read TGCGCCAGCAGCTTGGGGGGGAGTGAGCAGTTCTTC. The encoded protein is CASSLGGSEQFF. The J gene is TRBJ2-1, the V gene TRBV5-1; D may correspond to TRBD1 or TRBD2 (5 bases each). The V end lost 0 bases, the J end lost 9 bases, and 7 bases lay between the germline ends. In germline, CDR1 is SGHRS, CDR2 YFSETQ. The CDR3 has 12 amino acids.

In its sample, this clonotype was seen many times. The V call is TRBV30, the J call TRBJ2-3; 7 bases agree with TRBD2. This CDR3 is built from 12 residues. Per germline, CDR1 GTSNPN and CDR2 SVGIG (reference sequence). With V trimmed by 2 bases and J by 6 bases, 2 bases remained unmatched. Here the CDR3 DNA reads TGTGCCTGGAGTTCAGCGGGGGATACGCAGTATTTT. Translating gives CAWSSAGDTQYF.

This clonotype was recorded many times. The chain joins TRBV5-6 to TRBJ2-7, with D unclear. Trimming took 3 bases from V and 2 from J, leaving 18 bases between them. Germline values: CDR1 SGHDT, CDR2 YYEEEE. The CDR3 spans 16 residues. The CDR3 spells CASSSIPGSAPYEQYF. As DNA, the CDR3 is TGTGCCAGCAGCTCCATTCCCGGCTCCGCTCCCTACGAGCAGTACTTC.

This clonotype was observed at least ten times. The chain links TRBV4-3 to TRBJ2-2; no firm D call. The V end lost 4 bases, the J end lost 7 bases, and 10 bases lay between the germline ends. The germline V gene encodes CDR1 LGHNA and CDR2 YSLEER. CDR3 length: 13 amino acids. Here the CDR3 reads CASSLIPGGELFF. CDR3 in DNA: TGCGCCAGCAGCCTTATACCAGGCGGGGAGCTGTTTTTT.

This clonotype showed up many times. The V gene is TRBV10-3, the J gene TRBJ1-6; D gene unclear. Germline CDR1 and CDR2: ENHRY and SYGVKD. The CDR3 has 16 amino acids. Trimming took 3 bases from V and 7 from J, leaving 16 bases between them. The CDR3 nucleotides read TGTGCCATCAGTGAAAACCCGGGATCTAGCAATTCACCCCTCCACTTT. This gives the protein CAISENPGSSNSPLHF.

This clonotype was counted only a few times. The chain joins TRBV18 to TRBJ2-7; D is undetermined. The germline CDR1 and CDR2 sequences are KGHSH and LQKENI. V was pared by 4 bases and J by 2 bases, with 18 bases between. This CDR3 is 16 amino acids long. As DNA, the CDR3 is TGTGCCAGCTCACTCCTCGATAGTTCAGCAGCCTACGAGCAGTACTTC. The encoded protein is CASSLLDSSAAYEQYF.

Concerning this clonotype: A single base separates this from a much larger clone, so it may be a read error. The chain combines TRBV24-1 with TRBJ2-2; D remains ambiguous. The germline gives CDR1 KGHDR, CDR2 SFDVKD. The CDR3 sequence is 16 residues long. The chain's CDR3 is CPTSDSAQIETGELFF. In nucleotides, the CDR3 is TGTCCCACCAGTGATTCCGCTCAAATAGAGACCGGGGAGCTGTTTTTT.

Regarding this clonotype: A clone one base away is much larger, so this may be a read error. Since the CDR3 does not end with the conserved phenylalanine or tryptophan, this likely comes from a read error. The rearrangement joins TRBV7-7 to TRBJ2-2; 9 bases map to TRBD1. CDR3 length: 15 residues. V gave up 3 bases and J gave up 7 bases; unmatched junction bases: 6. Germline V CDR1 and CDR2: SSHAT, FNYEAQ (reference sequence). CDR3 sequence (DNA): TGTGCCAGCAGCTTTCAGGACAGGGGAAGCGGGGAGCTGTTTCTT. Its translation is CASSFQDRGSGELFL.

This clonotype was recorded many times. The V gene is TRBV12-3 or TRBV12-4, the J gene TRBJ2-1, with D possibly being TRBD2 (6 bases). This CDR3 is 14 amino acids long. Between the trimmed V and J ends, which lost 7 bases and 6 bases, there was a span of 16 bases. Written as DNA, the CDR3 is TGTGCCAGCACTCTGTCTAGCGAAGTCAATGAGCAGTTCTTC. Amino acids: CASTLSSEVNEQFF.

This clonotype was detected many times. V gene TRBV7-2 combines with J gene TRBJ2-5, with D uncertain. Germline values: CDR1 SGHTA, CDR2 FQGNSA. Trimming removed 5 bases at V and 2 bases at J, with 12 bases between. The CDR3 runs 14 residues. This CDR3 is CASSPMAEQETQYF. In DNA, the CDR3 is TGTGCCAGCAGCCCAATGGCGGAGCAAGAGACCCAGTACTTC. The full variable domain, completed using reference TRBV7-2 and TRBJ2-5, is GAGVSQSPSNKVTEKGKDVELRCDPISGHTALYWYRQSLGQGLEFLIYFQGNSAPDKSGLPSDRFSAERTGGSVSTLTIQRTQQEDSAVYLCASSPMAEQETQYFGPGTRLLVL.

This clonotype was seen ten or more times. CDR3 coding DNA: TGCAGTGCTAGTGGACAAGACAGATTTAATCAGCCCCAGCATTTT. Amino acids: CSASGQDRFNQPQHF. The chain uses TRBV20-1 and TRBJ1-5, with TRBD1 as a possible D gene (5 bases). Germline assignment: CDR1 DFQATT and CDR2 SNEGSKA (reference sequence). This CDR3 has 15 amino acids. V was shortened by 3 bases and J by 4 bases, with 16 bases between the two germline ends.

The rearrangement links TRBV19 to TRBJ2-7, with 7 bases lining up with TRBD2. J gave up 0 bases and V 5 bases, and 10 bases lay outside the gene matches. The CDR3 totals 16 residues. Germline values: CDR1 LNHDA, CDR2 SQIVND (reference sequence). CDR3 DNA sequence: TGTGCCAGTAGTCCGCGACTAGCTAGGAGCTCCTACGAGCAGTACTTC. It yields the protein CASSPRLARSSYEQYF. The complete variable domain, with remaining parts taken from reference TRBV19 and TRBJ2-7, reads DGGITQSPKYLFRKEGQNVTLSCEQNLNHDAMYWYRQDPGQGLRLIYYSQIVNDFQKGDIAEGYSVSREKKESFPLTVTSAQKNPTAFYLCASSPRLARSSYEQYFGPGTRLTVT.

This clonotype was found a few times. The chain is built from TRBV30 and TRBJ2-1; a weak D match, TRBD1 (5 bases). Germline CDR1 GTSNPN, CDR2 SVGIG (reference sequence). There are 15 residues in the CDR3. Trimming removed 4 bases from V and 3 bases from J, with 16 bases in between. CDR3 loop: CAWIGAETIYNEQFF. CDR3 bases: TGTGCCTGGATTGGGGCAGAAACAATCTACAATGAGCAGTTCTTC.

The table lists this clonotype with many counts. The CDR3 nucleotides read TGTGCCAGCAGTTTTCAACTAGCGGGTTCCTACAATGAGCAGTTCTTC. Residues: CASSFQLAGSYNEQFF. V and J are TRBV12-3 or TRBV12-4 and TRBJ2-1; 9 positions match TRBD2. Trimming cost V 3 bases and J 1 base; bases outside gene matches: 4. This CDR3 is 16 amino acids long.